This TCR beta chain comes out of a study of T-cell memory formation after mild COVID-19. The CDR3 totals 14 residues. Germline values: CDR1 MNHEY, CDR2 SVGAGI. The V segment lost 6 bases and the J segment 3 bases; nucleotides outside the gene matches: 6. MiXCR, run by TCRdb on the 5' RACE reads, gives a single entry per CDR3 protein. The table lists 30,000 to 35,000 distinct CDR3 sequences, roughly 7.2% of them singletons, with less than 30% in the top ten. This clonotype was detected many times. The TCR comes from a man aged 18-30 years who had mild COVID-19 (a few samples of this study predate the infection). Cell type and time point are not known. This chain uses TRBV6-5 with TRBJ1-2, with 8 bases that match TRBD1. The specimen sequenced was PBMCs or a T cell subset sorted from them (not recorded which). CDR3 residues: CASSRTGSHYGYTF. The CDR3 DNA reads TGTGCCAGCAGCCGGACAGGGTCTCACTATGGCTACACCTTC.